The source of this T cell receptor (beta chain) is a study of T cell responses to AZD1222 COVID-19 vaccine. This table comes from immunoSEQ multiplex PCR, and its TCRdb copy is limited to in-frame clones, with some not included. The data contain around 80,000 clones, approximately 90% of them singletons. This CDR3 has 15 amino acids. Germline values: CDR1 MDHEN, CDR2 SYDVKM. Between the trimmed V and J ends, which lost 1 base and 3 bases, there was a span of 13 bases. Of note for this clone: The target antigen is unknown.

General study results and limits: Following two doses of AZD1222, Spike-specific TCR breadth and depth rose.

The specimen comprised peripheral blood, sampled on day 0 of AZD1222 vaccination. The origin of this receptor is an adult in good health. The chain couples TRBV28 to TRBJ2-7; D gene unclear. The DNA for the CDR3 is TGTGCCAGCAGTTTATTTTCTAGTCAGAGCTACGAGCAGTACTTC. Encoded protein: CASSLFSSQSYEQYF.